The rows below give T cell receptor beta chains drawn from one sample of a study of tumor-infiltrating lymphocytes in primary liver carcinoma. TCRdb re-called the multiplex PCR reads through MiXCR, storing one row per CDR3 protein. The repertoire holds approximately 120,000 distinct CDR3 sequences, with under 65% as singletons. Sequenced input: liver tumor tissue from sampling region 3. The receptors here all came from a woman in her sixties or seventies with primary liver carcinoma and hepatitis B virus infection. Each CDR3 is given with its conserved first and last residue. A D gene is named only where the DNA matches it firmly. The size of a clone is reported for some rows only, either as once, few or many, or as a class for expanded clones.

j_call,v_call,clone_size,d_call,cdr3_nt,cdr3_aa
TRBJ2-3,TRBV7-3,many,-,TGTGCCAGCAGCTTGGCCAAATCAGATACGCAGTATTTT,CASSLAKSDTQYF
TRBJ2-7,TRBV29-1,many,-,TGCAGCGTTGAAGATACAGGCTACGAGCAGTACTTC,CSVEDTGYEQYF
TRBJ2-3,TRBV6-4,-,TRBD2,TGTGCCAGCAGTGCCCCGCCTAGCGGGACAGATACGCAGTATTTT,CASSAPPSGTDTQYF
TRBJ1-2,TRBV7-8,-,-,TGTACCAGCAGCCCGGGGGCCAGCGTCGACTATGGCTACACCTTC,CTSSPGASVDYGYTF
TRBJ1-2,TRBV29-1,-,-,TGCAGCGGAGGACGGGGGGAGATGTATGGCTACACGTTC,CSGGRGEMYGYTF
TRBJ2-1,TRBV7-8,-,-,TGTGCCAGCAGCCCGCCCGGCAAAGGGTTACCCTACAATGGGGAGTTCTTC,CASSPPGKGLPYNGEFF
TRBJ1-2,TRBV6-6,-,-,TGTGCCAGCGGTTCGGATAGATTGGACGGCTACACCTTC,CASGSDRLDGYTF
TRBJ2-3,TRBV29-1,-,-,TGCAGCGTTGCGGATAACATAGATACCCAGTATTTT,CSVADNIDTQYF
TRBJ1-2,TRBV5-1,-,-,TGCGCCAGCAGCCCTGTGCGACATGACGGCTACACCTTC,CASSPVRHDGYTF
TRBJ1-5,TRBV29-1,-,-,TGCAGCGTTGGAGAGAACAGCAATCGGTCCCAGCATTTT,CSVGENSNRSQHF
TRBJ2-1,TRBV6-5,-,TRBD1,TGTGCCAGAGGGCCGAGGGACAGAAGAATCGATGAGCAGTTCTTC,CARGPRDRRIDEQFF
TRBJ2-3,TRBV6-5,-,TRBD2,TGTGCCAGTAGTTACCGGGAACTAGCGGCCAGGGATACGCAGTATTTT,CASSYRELAARDTQYF
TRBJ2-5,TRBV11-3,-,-,TGCCGCAGCAGCTTAGGAACAGCCCAAGAGACCCAGTACTTC,CRSSLGTAQETQYF
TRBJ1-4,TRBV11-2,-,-,TGTGCCAGCAACCCGAGACCCGCAACTAATGAAAAACTGTTTTTT,CASNPRPATNEKLFF
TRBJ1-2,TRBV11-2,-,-,TGTGCTAGCAGCTTAGATGCGATCAGGGCGCTGCGCTATGGCTACACATTC,CASSLDAIRALRYGYTF
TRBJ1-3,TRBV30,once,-,TGTGCCTGGAGTCGCCCACGGGACGCCGGAAACACCATATATTTT,CAWSRPRDAGNTIYF
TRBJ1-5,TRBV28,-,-,TGTGCCAGCAATTTATTGGGGGGCAGGCAGCCCCAGCATTTT,CASNLLGGRQPQHF
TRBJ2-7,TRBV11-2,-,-,TGTGCCGGCATCCACCAGAGAGCGGGTGACGAGCGGTACTTC,CAGIHQRAGDERYF
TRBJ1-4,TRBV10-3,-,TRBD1,TGTGTCATCAGTGAGAGAATTGGGACAGGGATAACTAATGAAAAACTGGTTTTT,CVISERIGTGITNEKLVF
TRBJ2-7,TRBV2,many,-,TGTGCCAGCAGTGTCGGCAGAGCCTACGAGCAGTACTTC,CASSVGRAYEQYF
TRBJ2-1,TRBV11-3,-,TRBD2,TGTGCCAGCAGGGCGACTAGCGGAGGCCTGTACAATGAGCAGTTCTTC,CASRATSGGLYNEQFF
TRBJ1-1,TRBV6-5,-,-,TGTGCCGGCAGTTTATTAGCGCTCGGTGCTGAAGCTTTCTTT,CAGSLLALGAEAFF
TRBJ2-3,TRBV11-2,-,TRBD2,TGTGCCAGTAGCTTCGGACTAGGACGCACAGGTCCGCAGTATTTT,CASSFGLGRTGPQYF
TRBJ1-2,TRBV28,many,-,TGTGCCAGCAGTTCTAAGAACTATGGCTACACCTTC,CASSSKNYGYTF
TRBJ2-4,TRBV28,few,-,TGTGCCAGCAGTCTGTCCCTGGCGGACGTAGCCAAAGACATTCAGTACTTC,CASSLSLADVAKDIQYF
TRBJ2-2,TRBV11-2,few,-,TGTACCAGTAGGTCCGAGCGCCTCATAGTTGACACCGGGGAGCTGTTTTTT,CTSRSERLIVDTGELFF
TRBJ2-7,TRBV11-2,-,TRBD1,TGTGTCAGCAACTTAAGGGACCGGGACAGCTCCTACGAGCGATACTTC,CVSNLRDRDSSYERYF
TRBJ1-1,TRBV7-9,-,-,TGTGCCAGCAGCATTGGGAATGGAGGGCAGTTCCCTGAAGCTTTCTTT,CASSIGNGGQFPEAFF
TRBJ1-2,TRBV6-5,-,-,-,CANSPTSTYGCTF
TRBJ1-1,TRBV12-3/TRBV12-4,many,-,TGTGCCAGCAGGACGGACCCAAGGACTGAAGCTTTCTTT,CASRTDPRTEAFF
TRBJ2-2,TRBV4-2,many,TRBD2,TGTGCCAGCAGCCAAGATCGGGGGGACACCGGGGAGCTGTTTTTT,CASSQDRGDTGELFF
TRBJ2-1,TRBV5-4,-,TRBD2,TGTGCCAGCAGCCGCGACGGACTTAGCGGGTGGGGCTACAATGAGCAGTTCTTC,CASSRDGLSGWGYNEQFF
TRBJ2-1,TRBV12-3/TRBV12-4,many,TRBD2,TGTGCCAGTTCAGACCCTAGCGGCAGAGCCTACAATGAGCAGTTCTTC,CASSDPSGRAYNEQFF
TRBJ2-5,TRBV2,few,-,TGTGCCAGCAGTGTTCTGCAGGGACGAGAGACCCAGTACTTC,CASSVLQGRETQYF
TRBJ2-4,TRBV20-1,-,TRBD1,TGCAGTGCCTCTTTACAGGGGTTCAGAGCCAAAAACATTCAGTACTTC,CSASLQGFRAKNIQYF
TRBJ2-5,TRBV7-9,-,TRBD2,TGTTCCAGCAGCTTTATAACGGGAGGATCGGGAGAGACCCAGTACTTC,CSSSFITGGSGETQYF
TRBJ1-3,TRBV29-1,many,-,TGCAGCGTTGCTGTACTTGGAAACACCATATATTTT,CSVAVLGNTIYF
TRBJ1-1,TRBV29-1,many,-,TGCAGCGTTGAAGATCTTCTGGGATATAGCCACAGGAACACTGAAGCTTTCTTT,CSVEDLLGYSHRNTEAFF
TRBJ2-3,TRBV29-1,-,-,TGCAGCCTCCACGGATCCGCGACGGGAAGTGGCGGTACGCAGTATTTT,CSLHGSATGSGGTQYF
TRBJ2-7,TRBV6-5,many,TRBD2,TGTGCCAGCAGTTACTCCAGGTCACTAGCGGGAGGGCCCCTCAGATACGAGCAGTACTTC,CASSYSRSLAGGPLRYEQYF
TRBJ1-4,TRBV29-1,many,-,TGCAGCGTTGAAGGAACCCGGGGTGGAAAACTGTTTTTT,CSVEGTRGGKLFF
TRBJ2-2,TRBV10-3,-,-,TGTGCCATCAACGGACATCTGAACACCGGGGAGCTGTTTTTT,CAINGHLNTGELFF
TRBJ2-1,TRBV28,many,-,TGTGCCAGCGGGACACGTTTAGCTCGAGTGCAGTTCTTC,CASGTRLARVQFF
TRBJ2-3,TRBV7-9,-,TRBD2,TGTGCCAGCAGCTCCGGACTAGCGAGAGTAGCAGATACGCAGTATTTT,CASSSGLARVADTQYF
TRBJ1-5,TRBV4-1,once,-,TGTGCCAGCAGCCCAATCGAGACGGGTCGGCTCCAGCATTTT,CASSPIETGRLQHF
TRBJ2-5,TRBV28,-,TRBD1,TGTGCCAGCTCAGGGGGCGGGGAGACCCAGTACTTC,CASSGGGETQYF
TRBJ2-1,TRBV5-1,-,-,TGCGCCAGCAGCGGTGAGGACACGGGGCAGTTCTTC,CASSGEDTGQFF
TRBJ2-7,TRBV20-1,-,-,TGCAGTGCTAGAGGAGGTCCGGAGATCATCAGCTACGAGCAGTACTTC,CSARGGPEIISYEQYF
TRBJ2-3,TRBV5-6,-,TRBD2,TGTGCCAGCAGTTACCCTAGCGGGATTGGCACAGTTACGCAGTATTTT,CASSYPSGIGTVTQYF
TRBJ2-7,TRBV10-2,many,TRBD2,TGCGCCAGCACCGCCGGCCGAACTAGCGCAGCCTACGAGCAGTACTTC,CASTAGRTSAAYEQYF
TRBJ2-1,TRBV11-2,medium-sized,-,TGTGCCAGCAGCTTAGATGAGGTGGGAGCGGTGTACAATGAGCAGTTCTTC,CASSLDEVGAVYNEQFF
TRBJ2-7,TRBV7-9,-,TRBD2,TGTGCCAGGAGCTTGCGGGAGAAGAACTACGAGCAGTACTTC,CARSLREKNYEQYF
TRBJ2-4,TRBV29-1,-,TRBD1,TGCAGCGTTGGACAGGGGATGACCAACTTTCAGTACTTC,CSVGQGMTNFQYF